This T cell receptor (beta chain) was retrieved from a study of blood T cell repertoires in COVID-19. Study overall: Acute and convalescent COVID-19 samples came from the United States, Italy and Spain. T cells, B-cell-depleted T cells, or PBMCs supplied cDNA or gDNA.

Measured with immunoSEQ multiplex PCR; TCRdb has only the in-frame clones, and not every one. Of just over 60,000 clones detected, roughly three quarters appear once; the ten largest clones hold approximately 20%. This clone came up once. The clonotype comes from a woman over 75 with active or convalescent COVID-19. Input material: peripheral blood.

The CDR3 is CASSFSAEQFF. In DNA, the CDR3 is TGTGCCAGCAGCTTTAGCGCTGAGCAGTTCTTC. The genes are TRBV11-2 and TRBJ2-1, with TRBD2 as a possible D gene (5 bases). This CDR3 is 11 amino acids long. The V gene's germline CDR1 is SGHAT and CDR2 FQNNGV. Deletions cut 3 bases from V and 9 bases from J, with 6 bases between.